This T cell receptor (beta chain) was recovered during a study of blood T cells in healthy people across ages. The CDR3 runs to 13 residues. CDR1 and CDR2 (germline): ENHRY, SYGVKD. The second PCR ran about 6 to 11 cycles with a sample-barcoded 5' primer and J-beta primers. Using its own MiXCR run on the 5' RACE reads, TCRdb lists one record per CDR3 protein. Among approximately 1,700,000 distinct CDR3 sequences listed, approximately 39% were seen once. Turning to this clonotype: Germline is not matched at one junction end, which may reflect a read error.

This chain connects TRBV10-3 to TRBJ2-7, with 9 nucleotides matching TRBD2. This receptor was taken from a human donor in good health. The material sequenced was blood. In nucleotides, the CDR3 is TGTCCCATCAGTAGCGGGGGCTACAATGAGCAGTACTTC. This gives the protein CPISSGGYNEQYF.